This TCR beta chain was profiled in a study of blood T cell repertoires in COVID-19. About the research overall: Sites in the United States, Italy and Spain provided acute and convalescent COVID-19 samples. Sources were T cells, B-cell-depleted T cells, or PBMCs; the material itself was cDNA or gDNA.

CDR3 size: 15 residues. Germline V CDR1 and CDR2: SNHLY, FYNNEI. Authors' data handling: From reference gene primer amplification, estimates of nucleated cell counts were derived. Sequenced by immunoSEQ multiplex PCR; TCRdb stores in-frame clones only, minus some. V and J calls and clone size come straight from that table; D and trimming were deduced from the DNA. The sample includes about 200,000 clones, more than 75% of them seen just once. The sample holds one count of this clone. One end of the junction fails to match germline, which may point to a read error. The TCR originated in a man in his 60s with acute or convalescent COVID-19. The chain combines TRBV2 with TRBJ1-2; D might be TRBD1 (6 bases). The sample was peripheral blood. In DNA, the CDR3 is TGTGCCAGCCGTGATTGGAACAGGGCGAACTATGGCTACACCTTC. This gives the protein CASRDWNRANYGYTF.